This T cell receptor beta chain originates from a study of cytomegalovirus exposure and HLA in healthy donors. Germline assignment: CDR1 SGHVS and CDR2 FQNEAQ. This CDR3 has 15 residues. V shed 5 bases and J 4 bases; nucleotides not matched to a gene: 8. Worth noting for this clone: What it recognizes is unknown.

The study ran its PCR with 60 Vbeta and 13 Jbeta primers. Using immunoSEQ multiplex PCR, the repertoire was profiled, and TCRdb retains in-frame clones only, with some absent. The sample lists approximately 100,000 clones, roughly 80% occurring once. Findings and caveats of the study: Confirmation in vitro established that a few CMV-associated chains were specific for CMV antigens. Looking again later, the authors saw that most CMV-associated TCR beta chains seemed HLA-restricted.

Source material: PBMCs. This clonotype was obtained from a man between 60 and 70 years old in good health and CMV-seronegative. J is TRBJ1-5 and V is TRBV7-8; 7 bases line up with TRBD1. This CDR3 reads CASSPRTGINQPQHF. The CDR3 DNA reads as TGTGCCAGCAGCCCGCGGACAGGAATAAATCAGCCCCAGCATTTT.